The source of this T cell receptor (beta chain) is a study of technical replicates of blood from a few donors. This table comes from immunoSEQ multiplex PCR, and its TCRdb copy is limited to in-frame clones, with some not included. This sample yields 80,000 to 95,000 clones, of which approximately 94% are seen a single time; 0.24% belongs to the top ten. CDR1 and CDR2 (germline): SGHDN, FVKESK. This CDR3 region has 15 residues. V lost 0 bases to trimming and J lost 2 bases, with 11 bases between them. The V call is TRBV14, the J call TRBJ2-7, with a tentative D call TRBD2 (5 bases). The sequence derives from a human donor in good health. Sample: T cells isolated from PBMCs. This CDR3 reads CASSQEGRVTYEQYF. CDR3 nucleotide sequence: TGTGCCAGCAGCCAAGAAGGGCGGGTTACCTACGAGCAGTACTTC.